The T cell receptor (beta chain) under discussion was sequenced for a study of blood T cell repertoires in COVID-19. Data came from immunoSEQ multiplex PCR; TCRdb stores just in-frame clones and leaves some out. The table lists around 140,000 clones, approximately 81% of them singletons, with around 8.8% in the top ten. The sequencing input was peripheral blood. This TCR derives from a human donor in a cohort sampled during active COVID-19.

CDR3 sequence: CASSLAPRESGSNEQYF. CDR3 nucleotides: TGTGCCAGCAGCTTAGCTCCTCGTGAGAGCGGGAGTAACGAGCAGTACTTC. The chain combines TRBV7-8 with TRBJ2-7, with TRBD2 matching 8 bases. V shed 0 bases and J 5 bases; nucleotides not matched to a gene: 12. In germline, CDR1 is SGHVS, CDR2 FQNEAQ. CDR3 length equals 17 residues.